Sequencing of this T cell receptor (beta chain) was carried out in a study of cytomegalovirus exposure and HLA in healthy donors. Study-wide results and limits: Prediction of most subjects' HLA-A and HLA-B alleles by TCR beta sequences was reportedly accurate. In vitro, a few CMV-associated chains proved specific for CMV antigens. Most CMV-associated TCR beta chains appeared HLA-restricted in a later analysis.

Trimming pared 2 bases from V and 2 bases from J, leaving 13 bases between. CDR3 size: 15 residues. Germline V gene lookup returns CDR1 SGHRS and CDR2 YFSETQ. In the case of this clone: Its target is unknown.

The PCR contained 60 Vbeta and 13 Jbeta primers. Data came from immunoSEQ multiplex PCR; TCRdb stores just in-frame clones and leaves some out. Of about 92,000 clones listed, 60% to 85% are singletons. The chain recombines TRBV5-1 with TRBJ2-5, with no clear D. The sample was PBMCs. The source is a man aged 45 to 65 in good health and CMV-seropositive. CDR3 sequence: CASSLHAPTQETQYF. Here the CDR3 DNA reads TGCGCCAGCAGCTTACACGCCCCCACGCAAGAGACCCAGTACTTC.